Listed below are T cell receptor beta chains from one sample, sequenced in a study of early T cells in non-severe SARS-CoV-2 infection. TCRdb re-called the 5' RACE reads with MiXCR, one entry per CDR3 protein. The sample consists of under 95,000 distinct CDR3 sequences, about 15% of them appearing once. Sequenced: whole blood. The source of these receptors is an adult who was a healthcare worker with PCR-confirmed SARS-CoV-2 infection or an uninfected control (not recorded which). Both conserved end residues are part of each CDR3. D genes are given only for firm matches. Size is stated for part of the rows, as once, few or many counts, or as a class when the clone is expanded.

abundance	v_gene	d_gene	j_gene	CDR3nt	CDR3aa
few	TRBV12-3/TRBV12-4	.	TRBJ1-6	TGTGCCACCCTAGGAGGCGGGAATTCACCCCTCCACTTT	CATLGGGNSPLHF
many	TRBV7-6	.	TRBJ1-1	TGTGCCAGCAGCTTAGATTTCATGAACACTGAAGCTTTCTTT	CASSLDFMNTEAFF
.	TRBV29-1	.	TRBJ2-2	TGCAGCGGTGCAAGGGGTTCGTTGGACGGGGAGCTGTTTTTT	CSGARGSLDGELFF
.	TRBV20-1	.	TRBJ1-2	TGCAGTGCTAGGGTACAGGGCTCCTATGGCTACACCTTC	CSARVQGSYGYTF
few	TRBV7-9	TRBD1	TRBJ1-1	TGTGCCAGCAGCCAGGGGGGGAACACTGAAGCTTTCTTT	CASSQGGNTEAFF
.	TRBV4-1	TRBD1	TRBJ2-3	TGCGCCAGCAGCCCGAACAGGGGTAACACAGATACGCAGTATTTT	CASSPNRGNTDTQYF
.	TRBV11-2	.	TRBJ2-7	TGTGCCAGCAGCCCGCCAGGGGGGGTTACCTACGAGCAGTACTTC	CASSPPGGVTYEQYF
few	TRBV15	.	TRBJ2-7	TGTGCCACCAGCAGAGACGGCGGCGGCGGGTACGAGCAGTACTTC	CATSRDGGGGYEQYF
few	TRBV3-1	.	TRBJ2-1	TGTGCCAGCCAAGACGGAAGCTCCTACAATGAGCAGTTCTTC	CASQDGSSYNEQFF
few	TRBV20-1	.	TRBJ2-1	TGCAGTGCCTCCAAGAGCTCCTACAATGAGCAGTTCTTC	CSASKSSYNEQFF
.	TRBV10-3	TRBD2	TRBJ2-3	TGTGCCATCAGTGAAACACTAGCGTCTAGCACAGATACGCAGTATTTT	CAISETLASSTDTQYF
few	TRBV6-2/TRBV6-3	.	TRBJ2-7	TGTGCCAGCAGTTACTCGCGGGGAGTGCAGTACTTC	CASSYSRGVQYF
.	TRBV9	.	TRBJ1-1	TGTGCCAGCAGCGTAGGGGACATGGGCACTGAAGCTTTCTTT	CASSVGDMGTEAFF
.	TRBV20-1	.	TRBJ2-3	TGCAGTGCTAGAAGGTCGGACACAGATACGCAGTATTTT	CSARRSDTDTQYF
few	TRBV21-1	.	TRBJ1-1	TGTGCCAGCAGCAGGGGGGGCCTGCTCGGGAACACTGAAGCTTTCTTT	CASSRGGLLGNTEAFF
.	TRBV11-2	.	TRBJ2-1	TGTGCCAGCAGCTTAGTTACGGACCCCGAGCAGTTCTTC	CASSLVTDPEQFF
many	TRBV6-2/TRBV6-3	TRBD2	TRBJ2-2	TGTGCCAGCAGAAACCCAGCGGGAGACACCGGGGAGCTGTTTTTT	CASRNPAGDTGELFF
few	TRBV12-3/TRBV12-4	TRBD1	TRBJ1-5	TGTGCCAGCAGCACAGGGGCCGTTCAGCCCCAGCATTTT	CASSTGAVQPQHF
.	TRBV3-1	.	TRBJ1-1	TGTGCCAGCAGCCAAGACCTTAGGGGAGGCGCTTTCTTT	CASSQDLRGGAFF
.	TRBV6-2/TRBV6-3	.	TRBJ2-5	TGTGCCAGCAGTTACCCGCGACTAAGCCAAGAGACCCAGTACTTC	CASSYPRLSQETQYF
.	TRBV20-1	TRBD2	TRBJ2-1	TGCAGTGCATACTTAGCGGGACTCCCCTACAATGAGCAGTTCTTC	CSAYLAGLPYNEQFF
few	TRBV7-8	TRBD1	TRBJ2-3	TGTGCCAGCAGCTTGACAGGGGGCACAGATACGCAGTATTTT	CASSLTGGTDTQYF
.	TRBV11-2	.	TRBJ1-1	TGTGCCAGCAGCTTCGACAGCCAGGCGGTAACTGAAGCTTTCTTT	CASSFDSQAVTEAFF
.	TRBV2	TRBD1	TRBJ2-3	TGTGCCAGCATAACGCAGGGGGCCACAGATACGCAGTATTTT	CASITQGATDTQYF
.	TRBV14	.	TRBJ2-6	TGTGTCAGCAGCCAGTCTGGGGCCAACGTCCTGACTTTC	CVSSQSGANVLTF
.	TRBV7-6	.	TRBJ2-3	TGTGCCAGCAGCTCCAATCAGGGGGAGGTGGCAGATACGCAGTATTTT	CASSSNQGEVADTQYF
.	TRBV4-1	.	TRBJ1-4	TGCGCCAGCAGCCAGGGTATTACAAAACTGTTTTTT	CASSQGITKLFF
few	TRBV11-2	.	TRBJ1-1	TGTGCCAGCAGCTTATCCTTTTGGGAGGGCAGCGAAGCTTTCTTT	CASSLSFWEGSEAFF
few	TRBV6-5	.	TRBJ2-7	TGTGCCAGCAGCTTTATGGGGGGCGCCGAGCAGTACTTC	CASSFMGGAEQYF
.	TRBV20-1	.	TRBJ2-7	TGCAGTGCTAGGATCCAGTTGGGGGGCGAGCAGTACTTC	CSARIQLGGEQYF
.	TRBV11-3	TRBD1	TRBJ1-5	TGTGCCAGCAGCACCGTGGGACAGGGATGTCAGCCCCAGCATTTT	CASSTVGQGCQPQHF
.	TRBV5-1	TRBD2	TRBJ2-1	TGCGCCAGCAGCTATAGCGGGAGGCTTTACAATGAGCAGTTCTTC	CASSYSGRLYNEQFF
few	TRBV5-4	TRBD2	TRBJ2-7	TGTGCCAGCAGCCCGGGGGACTACGGCTACGAGCAGTACTTC	CASSPGDYGYEQYF
.	TRBV20-1	TRBD2	TRBJ2-7	TGCAGTGCCCAACTAGCGGGTCCGTACGAGCAGTACTTC	CSAQLAGPYEQYF
.	TRBV4-1	.	TRBJ1-1	TGCGCCAGCAGCCCGCCCTTTCAATCCACTGAAGCTTTCTTT	CASSPPFQSTEAFF
.	TRBV30	TRBD1	TRBJ2-5	TGTGCCTGGGGTAGGGGACAGGGTTCAGAGACCCAGTACTTC	CAWGRGQGSETQYF
.	TRBV5-1	.	TRBJ2-1	TGCGCCAGCAGCTTCTCCACCTACAATGAGCAGTTCTTC	CASSFSTYNEQFF
.	TRBV20-1	.	TRBJ1-5	TGCAGTGCTATGCCAGCGAATCAGCCCCAGCATTTT	CSAMPANQPQHF
once	TRBV5-1	.	TRBJ2-5	TGCGCCAGCAGACCCCCGACGGCTCAAGAGACCCAGTACTTC	CASRPPTAQETQYF
.	TRBV28	.	TRBJ1-1	TGTGCCAGCCGATCGAACACTGAAGCCTTCTTT	CASRSNTEAFF
few	TRBV9	TRBD2	TRBJ2-3	TGTGCCAGCAGCCCCAGCGGGAGTGCAGATACGCAGTATTTT	CASSPSGSADTQYF
.	TRBV29-1	TRBD2	TRBJ2-4	TGCAGCGTTGCGGGACTAGAAGACATTCAGTACTTC	CSVAGLEDIQYF
few	TRBV30	TRBD2	TRBJ2-7	TGTGCCTGGACAAAAGCGGGAGCTACAGGGTGGGAGCAGTACTTC	CAWTKAGATGWEQYF
.	TRBV28	.	TRBJ1-5	TGTGCCAGCAGTTTAGATGGGACCCCTAGTCAGCCCCAGCATTTT	CASSLDGTPSQPQHF
.	TRBV18	.	TRBJ2-3	TGTGCCAGCTCACCAGCGGGCACAGATACGCAGTATTTT	CASSPAGTDTQYF
few	TRBV28	.	TRBJ2-7	TGTGCCAGCAGAACGAGCGGTACCTCCTACGAGCAGTACTTC	CASRTSGTSYEQYF
few	TRBV20-1	.	TRBJ2-1	TGCAGTGCTAGAGATCCGGGAAGGGAAAACAATGAGCAGTTCTTC	CSARDPGRENNEQFF
.	TRBV11-3	.	TRBJ1-1	TGTGCCAGCAGCCAGACACCGAACACTGAAGCTTTCTTT	CASSQTPNTEAFF
once	TRBV7-9	.	TRBJ2-7	TGTGCCAGCAGCTTATCTGGTAGGAGCGAGCAGTACTTC	CASSLSGRSEQYF
many	TRBV28	.	TRBJ1-4	TGTGCCAGCAGTTCCCCTTTCTCGGGGGATGAAAAACTGTTTTTT	CASSSPFSGDEKLFF